This T cell receptor beta chain stems from a study of identical twins. V lost 2 bases to trimming and J lost 7 bases, with 14 bases between them. CDR3 length: 15 residues. Germline CDR1 reads MNHEY; CDR2 reads SMNVEV (reference sequence). A universal primer binding site was introduced by template switching. The final cDNA contained unique molecular identifiers. TCRdb analysed the 5' RACE reads with MiXCR anew, one entry per CDR3 protein. The data show fewer than 650,000 distinct CDR3 sequences, with roughly 6.6% seen just once and roughly 1.6% held by the top ten. This clonotype was counted only a few times. These data also featured in a second study, about yellow fever vaccine responses in identical twins.

The source material was PBMCs. V gene TRBV27 combines with J gene TRBJ2-2, with a possible D match to TRBD1 (6 bases). The source of this sequence is a woman between 18 and 30 years old in good health. The CDR3 nucleotides are TGTGCCAGCAGTTTAAACAGGGTCGTTGGCGGGGAGCTGTTTTTT. As protein: CASSLNRVVGGELFF.